The rows below give T cell receptor beta chains drawn from one sample of a study of blood T cell repertoires in COVID-19. Libraries were prepared by immunoSEQ multiplex PCR; TCRdb keeps only in-frame clonotypes and omits some of them. The repertoire has a few hundred thousand clones, nearly 90% of them found once; the top ten carry 5.5% to 6%. Sequenced material: PBMCs or T cells enriched from blood (not recorded which). Receptors originate from a woman between 25 and 40 years old who had recovered from COVID-19. Both conserved end residues are part of each CDR3. The D gene is left open where the match is weak. Size is omitted from some rows. Given values are once, few, many or a class for expanded clones.

TRBV6-5,NA,TRBD1,TRBJ2-3,15,CASNPTGGFVDTQYF,TGTGCCAGCAACCCGACAGGGGGTTTCGTAGATACGCAGTATTTT
TRBV10-3,once,NA,TRBJ1-1,14,CAISGSLGADEAFF,TGTGCCATCAGTGGATCTCTGGGGGCAGATGAAGCTTTCTTT
TRBV27,NA,NA,TRBJ1-1,14,CASSLWKGGPEAFF,TGTGCCAGCAGTTTATGGAAGGGGGGGCCTGAAGCTTTCTTT
TRBV6-5,NA,NA,TRBJ1-1,15,CASSYSSGLNTEAFF,TGTGCCAGCAGTTACTCGTCAGGCCTAAACACTGAAGCTTTCTTT
TRBV7-8,NA,NA,TRBJ1-1,13,CASSPGTNTEAFF,TGTGCCAGCAGCCCAGGAACGAACACTGAAGCTTTCTTT
TRBV12-3/TRBV12-4,NA,NA,TRBJ2-1,13,CASGGEDNNEQFF,TGTGCCAGCGGTGGGGAGGACAACAATGAGCAGTTCTTC
TRBV24-1,NA,TRBD1,TRBJ1-2,17,CATSDRTTGAVWYGYTF,TGTGCCACCAGTGATAGGACTACAGGGGCCGTGTGGTATGGCTACACCTTC
TRBV4-2,NA,TRBD2,TRBJ2-5,16,CASSQGTSGTQETQYF,TGTGCCAGCAGCCAAGGGACTAGCGGGACCCAAGAGACCCAGTACTTC
TRBV9,few,TRBD1,TRBJ1-2,16,CASRESPGQGNYGYTF,TGTGCCAGCAGAGAGAGTCCTGGACAGGGGAACTATGGCTACACCTTC
TRBV12-3/TRBV12-4,NA,NA,TRBJ1-1,12,CASSTGQPEAFF,TGTGCCAGCAGTACCGGACAGCCTGAAGCTTTCTTT
TRBV9,NA,TRBD2,TRBJ2-3,16,CASSVGNSGSTDTQYF,TGTGCCAGCAGCGTAGGTAATAGCGGGAGCACAGATACGCAGTATTTT
TRBV19,NA,TRBD2,TRBJ2-3,14,CASSWAGGTDTQYF,TGTGCCAGTAGCTGGGCGGGGGGCACAGATACGCAGTATTTT
TRBV4-1,NA,TRBD1,TRBJ1-4,18,CASSQGKGGYTTNEKLFF,TGCGCCAGCAGCCAAGGTAAAGGGGGCTATACGACTAATGAAAAACTGTTTTTT
TRBV7-3,NA,TRBD2,TRBJ2-3,18,CASSLTGPLAGASDTQYF,TGTGCCAGCAGCTTAACGGGCCCCCTAGCGGGGGCCTCAGATACGCAGTATTTT
TRBV4-1,NA,NA,TRBJ1-4,16,CASSQDRGATNEKLFF,TGCGCCAGCAGCCAAGATCGTGGGGCTACTAATGAAAAACTGTTTTTT
TRBV10-1,NA,NA,TRBJ2-7,13,CASSEGQSHEQYF,TGCGCCAGCAGTGAGGGACAGTCCCACGAGCAGTACTTC
TRBV5-5,NA,NA,TRBJ2-5,15,CASSLVRGGQETQYF,TGTGCCAGCAGCTTGGTTAGGGGCGGACAAGAGACCCAGTACTTC
TRBV18,few,TRBD1,TRBJ1-1,16,CASSRGQGAGNTEAFF,TGTGCCAGCTCACGAGGGCAGGGGGCCGGGAACACTGAAGCTTTCTTT
TRBV5-1,NA,NA,TRBJ1-6,16,CASSLGAGKTNSPLHF,TGCGCCAGCAGCTTGGGGGCAGGGAAAACTAATTCACCCCTCCACTTT
TRBV3-1/TRBV3-2,NA,TRBD1,TRBJ1-2,14,CASSRDRTLVGYTF,TGTGCCAGCAGTCGGGACAGGACGCTGGTCGGCTACACCTTC
TRBV7-3,NA,TRBD1,TRBJ2-3,14,CASSRTGGTDTQYF,TGTGCCAGCAGCAGAACAGGGGGCACAGATACGCAGTATTTT
TRBV6-5,NA,TRBD1,TRBJ1-3,15,CASSQTGSSGNTIYF,TGTGCCAGCAGCCAGACAGGGTCCTCTGGAAACACCATATATTTT
TRBV12-5,once,TRBD1,TRBJ1-5,13,CASARTGAQPQHF,TGTGCTAGTGCCCGGACAGGGGCTCAGCCCCAGCATTTT
TRBV30,NA,NA,TRBJ1-2,13,CAWSGQRGYGYTF,TGTGCCTGGAGCGGACAGCGGGGCTATGGCTACACCTTC
TRBV3-1/TRBV3-2,NA,TRBD1,TRBJ2-2,16,CASSQRTGPNTGELFF,TGTGCCAGCAGCCAACGGACAGGGCCAAACACCGGGGAGCTGTTTTTT
TRBV4-2,NA,NA,TRBJ2-7,17,CASSQDLTGQNGYEQYF,TGTGCCAGCAGCCAAGATCTTACAGGGCAGAACGGGTACGAGCAGTACTTC
TRBV19,NA,TRBD1,TRBJ1-2,14,CASATTGADYGYTF,TGTGCCAGCGCAACCACAGGGGCGGACTATGGCTACACCTTC
TRBV11-2,NA,TRBD1,TRBJ1-1,15,CASSSSQGANTEAFF,TGTGCCAGCAGCTCTAGCCAGGGGGCCAACACTGAAGCTTTCTTT
TRBV27,NA,NA,TRBJ1-4,15,CASSPMTGQHEKLFF,TGTGCCAGCAGTCCGATGACCGGACAACACGAAAAACTGTTTTTT
TRBV6-5,NA,NA,TRBJ1-2,13,CASPAPDSYGYTF,TGTGCCAGCCCCGCCCCAGACAGCTATGGCTACACCTTC
TRBV6-5,NA,NA,TRBJ1-1,11,CASRSITGAFF,TGTGCCAGCAGGTCTATCACCGGAGCTTTCTTT
TRBV10-2,NA,NA,TRBJ1-1,12,CASVTGNTEAFF,TGCGCCAGTGTGACAGGGAACACTGAAGCTTTCTTT
TRBV10-2,NA,NA,TRBJ1-2,13,CASSDHRYYGYTF,TGCGCCAGCAGTGACCACAGATACTATGGCTACACCTTC
TRBV27,NA,NA,TRBJ2-7,14,CASSSRLLSYEQYF,TGTGCCAGCAGTTCGCGACTACTGTCCTACGAGCAGTACTTC
TRBV5-4,NA,TRBD1,TRBJ1-6,15,CASSYRTGGNSPLHF,TGTGCCAGCAGCTATAGGACAGGGGGCAATTCACCCCTCCACTTT
TRBV9,NA,NA,TRBJ1-1,13,CASGSGANTEAFF,TGTGCCTCGGGGTCCGGAGCGAACACTGAAGCTTTCTTT
TRBV5-1,NA,NA,TRBJ1-1,15,CASRHEQGLNTEAFF,TGCGCCAGCCGACACGAGCAGGGCCTGAACACTGAAGCTTTCTTT
TRBV6-5,NA,NA,TRBJ2-1,11,CASSQDREQFF,TGTGCCAGCAGCCAAGACAGAGAGCAGTTCTTC
TRBV3-1/TRBV3-2,NA,NA,TRBJ1-2,15,CASSPNRVPLDGYTF,TGTGCCAGCAGCCCCAACAGGGTCCCCCTTGATGGCTACACCTTC
TRBV9,NA,TRBD1,TRBJ2-5,16,CASSVSSGTEQETQYF,TGTGCCAGCAGCGTTAGCTCCGGGACAGAACAAGAGACCCAGTACTTC
TRBV6-5,NA,TRBD1,TRBJ1-1,15,CASSPTTGGRTEAFF,TGTGCCAGCAGTCCGACGACAGGGGGGAGAACTGAAGCTTTCTTT
TRBV12-3/TRBV12-4,NA,NA,TRBJ2-2,13,CATPNRVGGELFF,TGTGCCACCCCGAACAGGGTCGGCGGGGAGCTGTTTTTT
TRBV7-9,NA,NA,TRBJ1-2,12,CASSFNRDSYTF,TGTGCCAGCAGTTTTAACAGGGATTCCTACACCTTC
TRBV6-5,NA,NA,TRBJ2-7,13,CASSSAGRYEQYF,TGTGCCAGCAGTTCAGCAGGCCGCTACGAGCAGTACTTC
TRBV18,NA,NA,TRBJ1-2,14,CASSRPLKDYGYTF,TGTGCCAGCTCACGCCCACTAAAGGACTATGGCTACACCTTC
TRBV7-2,NA,NA,TRBJ2-1,13,CASSGRDYNEQFF,TGTGCCAGCAGCGGGCGGGATTACAATGAGCAGTTCTTC